The 25 T cell receptor beta chains presented below share a single source sample, sequenced in a study of cytomegalovirus exposure and HLA in healthy donors. 13 Jbeta primers and 60 Vbeta primers were used for the PCR. TCRdb's copy holds only in-frame clones and misses some; the assay was immunoSEQ multiplex PCR. Of 150,000 or so clones detected, approximately 84% appear once; the ten largest clones hold around 7%. Sequenced input: PBMCs. The receptors shown here come from a woman aged 40 to 55 in good health and CMV-seropositive.

This chain links TRBV9 with TRBJ1-1; D is possibly TRBD1 (6 bases). CDR1 is SGDLS and CDR2 is YYNGEE in the germline V gene. The V end was cut by 0 bases, the J end by 12 bases, with 15 bases between. The CDR3 extends over 13 amino acids. CDR3 bases: TGTGCCAGCAGCGTAGAAATAAAGGGGGTAACTTTCTTT. Its protein product is CASSVEIKGVTFF.

The rearrangement uses TRBV4-1 and TRBJ1-1; D unclear. Germline CDR1 and CDR2: MGHRA and YSYEKL. V lost 3 bases, J lost 2 bases, and 10 bases lay in between. The CDR3 has 14 amino acids. Here the CDR3 DNA reads TGCGCCAGCAGCCATGTAGGAGACAACACTGAAGCTTTCTTT. Residues: CASSHVGDNTEAFF.

The rearrangement links TRBV10-3 to TRBJ2-1; D gene uncertain. Trimming cost V 1 base and J 5 bases, with 3 bases left between them. This CDR3 comprises 12 residues. Germline V CDR1 and CDR2: ENHRY, SYGVKD. CDR3 DNA: TGTGCCATCAGTGAGTTAGACAATGAGCAGTTCTTC. Translated, it gives CAISELDNEQFF.

The chain joins TRBV6-5 to TRBJ1-2; a weak D match, TRBD1 (5 bases). The CDR3 sequence is 12 residues long. Germline lookup yields CDR1 MNHEY and CDR2 SVGAGI. Trimming removed 5 bases at V and 8 bases at J, with 12 bases between. This CDR3 reads CASSTGVKGYTF. In DNA form, the CDR3 reads TGTGCCAGCAGTACGGGGGTAAAGGGCTACACCTTC.

In this sample, this clone turned up once. This rearrangement joins TRBV6-5 to TRBJ2-1; D is possibly TRBD2 (7 bases). Germline CDR1 reads MNHEY; CDR2 reads SVGAGI. V was clipped by 0 bases and J by 2 bases, with 11 bases between them. The CDR3 length is 16 residues. CDR3 coding DNA: TGTGCCAGCAGTTACTCCGCGGGGGACACCTACAATGAGCAGTTCTTC. Translation gives CASSYSAGDTYNEQFF.

This sequence joins TRBV11-3 and TRBJ2-1, with a tentative D call TRBD1 (5 bases). Germline-derived CDR1 and CDR2 are SGHNT and YENEEA. Trimming removed 3 bases from V and 6 bases from J, with 9 bases in between. The CDR3 is 13 residues long. The CDR3 DNA follows: TGTGCCAGCAGCTTGCAGGGTTCCAATGAGCAGTTCTTC. This gives the protein CASSLQGSNEQFF.

This clone was detected a few times. The chain uses TRBV12-5 and TRBJ2-7, with 7 bases aligning to TRBD2. The CDR3 is 15 amino acids. After removal of 1 base from V and 6 bases from J, the junction contained 9 bases not matched to a gene. Germline CDR1 and CDR2: LGHNT and FRNRAP. CDR3 nucleotides: TGTGCTAGTGGTTTGGCTCCAACCCCGGGGGGCGAGCAGTACTTC. It encodes CASGLAPTPGGEQYF.

The rearrangement joins TRBV6-5 to TRBJ2-1; 7 positions match TRBD2. CDR3 size: 14 residues. Germline V gene data show CDR1 as MNHEY and CDR2 as SVGAGI. V lost 6 bases and J lost 5; bases outside the gene matches: 7. The CDR3 DNA follows: TGTGCCAGCAGGATAACGGGGGGAAACAATGAGCAGTTCTTC. Encoded protein: CASRITGGNNEQFF.

The gene calls are TRBV6-8 and TRBJ1-5; 9 nucleotides align to TRBD1. The CDR3 is 15 residues long. V lost 6 bases, J lost 4 bases, and 7 bases stayed unmatched. Germline V lookup: CDR1 MNHGY, CDR2 SAAAGT. CDR3 region: CASSGGGQGNQPQHF. CDR3 nucleotide sequence: TGTGCCAGCAGCGGCGGGGGACAGGGAAATCAGCCCCAGCATTTT.

A few counts support this clone. V and J are TRBV10-2 and TRBJ1-1; D possibly corresponds to TRBD1 (6 bases). The CDR3 spans 12 residues. From germline, CDR1 is WSHSY and CDR2 SAAADI. V dropped 7 bases and J dropped 2 bases, with 8 bases sitting between them. CDR3 DNA sequence: TGCGCCAGCACGGACAGTAACACTGAAGCTTTCTTT. This codes for CASTDSNTEAFF.

A word on this clone: An end of the junction differs from the germline gene, which may be a read error. This rearrangement joins TRBV9 to TRBJ1-2, with unresolved D. Germline V gives CDR1 SGDLS, CDR2 YYNGEE. The CDR3 spans 13 residues. CDR3 in amino acids: CASSAADSARKAF. For the CDR3, the DNA is TGTGCCAGCAGCGCTGCCGATTCAGCGCGTAAGGCCTTC.

Only a few counts were recorded for this clone. The CDR3 region is CASSRSGTGQPQHF. CDR3 coding DNA: TGTGCCAGTTCCCGTAGTGGTACGGGTCAGCCCCAGCATTTT. V gene TRBV19 combines with J gene TRBJ1-5; D is uncertain. The CDR3 has 14 amino acids. V gave up 8 bases and J gave up 6 bases, with 17 bases separating them. Per germline, CDR1 LNHDA and CDR2 SQIVND (reference sequence). Together with reference TRBV19 and TRBJ1-5, the CDR3 gives the full variable domain: DGGITQSPKYLFRKEGQNVTLSCEQNLNHDAMYWYRQDPGQGLRLIYYSQIVNDFQKGDIAEGYSVSREKKESFPLTVTSAQKNPTAFYLCASSRSGTGQPQHFGDGTRLSIL.

The V and J genes are TRBV28 and TRBJ2-7; 7 bases are shared with TRBD1. Germline trimming cut 5 bases from V and 1 base from J; bases unmatched to any gene: 14. The CDR3 has 17 amino acids. The germline V gene encodes CDR1 MDHEN and CDR2 SYDVKM. CDR3 loop: CASSGEPTGTLSYEQYF. CDR3 coding DNA: TGTGCCAGCAGTGGGGAGCCGACAGGGACCTTATCCTACGAGCAGTACTTC.

V and J are TRBV11-1 and TRBJ2-1, with 9 nucleotides matching TRBD2. Germline CDR1 is SGHAT and CDR2 is FQDESV (reference sequence). J was trimmed by 7 bases and V by 6 bases; bases with no gene match: 7. This CDR3 is 14 amino acids long. CDR3 protein: CASRTLAGINEQFF. The CDR3 DNA reads as TGTGCCAGCAGAACCCTAGCGGGGATTAATGAGCAGTTCTTC.

The V gene is TRBV28, the J gene TRBJ1-6; the D gene is possibly TRBD1 (6 bases). The CDR3 covers 15 residues. The V end lost 6 bases, the J end lost 10 bases, and 19 bases lay between the germline ends. Germline V gene lookup returns CDR1 MDHEN and CDR2 SYDVKM. The chain's CDR3 is CASRPLRQDVSPLHF. In DNA form, the CDR3 reads TGTGCCAGCAGACCCCTCCGACAGGACGTCTCACCCCTCCACTTT.

V gene TRBV23-1 combines with J gene TRBJ2-2; 7 bases line up with TRBD1. TRBV23-1 carries the ORF label, with uncertain function. The V and J ends lost 4 bases and 7 bases, in that order; junction bases with no gene match: 12. This CDR3 contains 16 residues. The CDR3 region has the DNA TGCGCCAGCAGTCTTGAGAGGCGGCAGGGGGTCGGGGAGCTGTTTTTT. It translates to CASSLERRQGVGELFF.

This chain joins TRBV7-9 and TRBJ1-3; no reliable D call. Germline-derived CDR1 and CDR2 are SEHNR and FQNEAQ (reference sequence). The CDR3 is made up of 15 amino acids. Trimming took off 5 bases at V and 8 bases at J, with 19 bases between the two ends. CDR3 coding DNA: TGTGCCAGCAGCACAAGAAATACCCGGGAGGACACCATATATTTT. This sequence encodes CASSTRNTREDTIYF.

The chain has TRBV6-1 and TRBJ1-5; weak D call: TRBD1 (5 bases). The V gene's germline CDR1 is MNHNS and CDR2 SASEGT. Trimming shortened V by 6 bases and J by 4 bases, and 13 bases separated the two germline ends. This CDR3 is built from 14 residues. The CDR3: CASRTDSYNQPQHF. The DNA of the CDR3 is TGTGCCAGCAGGACCGACAGCTATAATCAGCCCCAGCATTTT.

This clone was counted once. J is TRBJ2-7 and V is TRBV29-1; a possible D gene is TRBD2 (7 bases). Germline values: CDR1 SQVTM, CDR2 ANQGSEA. This CDR3 contains 15 residues. Trimming took off 3 bases at V and 2 bases at J, with 17 bases between the two ends. CDR3 loop: CSVDKGRGGAYEQYF. CDR3 coding DNA: TGCAGCGTTGATAAGGGCAGGGGAGGGGCCTACGAGCAGTACTTC.

This clone rates as medium-sized (0.01 to 0.1%). CDR3 sequence: CSVESWAASNTEAFF. CDR3 DNA: TGCAGCGTTGAATCCTGGGCAGCCTCGAACACTGAAGCTTTCTTT. V usage is TRBV29-1 and J usage is TRBJ1-1; D gene unclear. The ends were cut back, 2 bases at V and 1 base at J, with 14 bases in the middle. Germline V gene sequence: CDR1 SQVTM, CDR2 ANQGSEA. The CDR3 has 15 amino acids.

This clone was detected once. V is TRBV11-2 and J is TRBJ2-7, with D maybe TRBD1 (6 bases). Trimming pared 8 bases from V and 5 bases from J, leaving 25 bases between. The CDR3 extends over 16 amino acids. The germline V gene has CDR1 SGHAT and CDR2 FQNNGV. CDR3 in amino acids: CASGVAPQGRIHEQYF. The CDR3 DNA reads TGTGCCAGCGGTGTAGCCCCACAGGGCAGGATCCACGAGCAGTACTTC.

This clone was recorded only once. The gene calls are TRBV5-1 and TRBJ1-2; D possibly corresponds to TRBD1 (6 bases). V was shortened by 0 bases and J by 6 bases, with 12 bases between the two germline ends. This CDR3 contains 14 residues. The germline V gene has CDR1 SGHRS and CDR2 YFSETQ. CDR3 bases: TGCGCCAGCAGCTTGGAGGCAGGGGCCCATGGCTACACCTTC. This sequence encodes CASSLEAGAHGYTF.

The chain combines TRBV6-5 with TRBJ1-1, with a tentative D call TRBD1 (5 bases). The V gene lost 6 bases and the J gene lost 4 bases, with 12 bases spanning the gap. The CDR3 consists of 13 residues. Germline CDR1 and CDR2: MNHEY and SVGAGI. The chain's CDR3 is CASRMRGFTEAFF. The CDR3 DNA reads TGTGCCAGCAGAATGCGGGGGTTCACTGAAGCTTTCTTT.

This sequence joins TRBV29-1 and TRBJ2-7; D gene uncertain. The CDR3 is 12 amino acids. V lost 4 bases, J lost 2 bases, and 9 bases lay in between. Germline V gene lookup returns CDR1 SQVTM and CDR2 ANQGSEA. Here the CDR3 reads CSVVSQTYEQYF. The CDR3 DNA is TGCAGCGTTGTGTCTCAGACCTACGAGCAGTACTTC.

The gene calls are TRBV5-1 and TRBJ2-7; 7 bases agree with TRBD1. The CDR3 contains 13 residues. The ends lost 1 base at V and 3 bases at J; junction bases unmatched: 1. Per germline, CDR1 SGHRS and CDR2 YFSETQ. The CDR3 DNA sequence: TGCGCCAGCAGCTTGAGGACAGGCTACGAGCAGTACTTC. It specifies CASSLRTGYEQYF.